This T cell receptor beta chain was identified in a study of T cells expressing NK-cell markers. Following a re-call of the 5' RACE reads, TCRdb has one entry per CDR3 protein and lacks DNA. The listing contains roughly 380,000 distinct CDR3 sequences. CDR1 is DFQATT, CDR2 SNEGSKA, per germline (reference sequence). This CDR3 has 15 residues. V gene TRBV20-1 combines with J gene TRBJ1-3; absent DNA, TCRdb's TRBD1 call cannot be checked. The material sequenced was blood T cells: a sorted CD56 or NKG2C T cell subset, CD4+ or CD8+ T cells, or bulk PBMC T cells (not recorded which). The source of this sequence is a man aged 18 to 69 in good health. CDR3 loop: CSARDPGQKRHTIYF.